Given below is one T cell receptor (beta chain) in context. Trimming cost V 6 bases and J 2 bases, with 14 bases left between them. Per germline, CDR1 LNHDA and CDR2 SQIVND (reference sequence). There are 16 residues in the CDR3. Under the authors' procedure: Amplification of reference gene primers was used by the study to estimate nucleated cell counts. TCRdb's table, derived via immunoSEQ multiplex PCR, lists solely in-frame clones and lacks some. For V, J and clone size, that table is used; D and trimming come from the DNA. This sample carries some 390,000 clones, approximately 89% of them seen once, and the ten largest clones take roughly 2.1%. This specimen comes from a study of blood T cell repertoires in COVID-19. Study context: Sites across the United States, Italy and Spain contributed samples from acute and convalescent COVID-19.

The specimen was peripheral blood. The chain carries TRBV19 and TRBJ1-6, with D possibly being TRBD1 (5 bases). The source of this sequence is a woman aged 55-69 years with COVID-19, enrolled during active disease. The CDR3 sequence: CASRSPGMTYNSPLHF. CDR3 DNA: TGTGCCAGTAGATCTCCAGGGATGACCTATAATTCACCCCTCCACTTT.